This TCR beta chain was observed in a study of monozygotic twins with inflammatory bowel disease. The study's findings and limits: In the analysis, different T cell subtypes could not be told apart.

TCRdb reprocessed the 5' RACE reads and stores each CDR3 protein as one record, lacking DNA. In total, the table holds around 150,000 distinct CDR3 sequences. For this clonotype: The antigen is unknown.

CDR1 and CDR2 (germline): MNHEY, SVGEGT. The CDR3 sequence is 15 residues long. The rearrangement joins TRBV6-2 or TRBV6-3 to TRBJ2-3; with no DNA, the TCRdb D assignment of TRBD2 cannot be verified. What was sequenced was blood. This TCR derives from a human donor with ulcerative colitis or Crohn's disease, or a healthy co-twin of an affected twin (not recorded which). This CDR3 is CASRASGASTDTQYF.